The rows below give T cell receptor beta chains drawn from one sample of a study of identical twins. Using its own MiXCR run on the 5' RACE reads, TCRdb lists one record per CDR3 protein. Of 200,000 to 300,000 distinct CDR3 sequences in the sample, approximately 7.3% were seen once. The same data also contributed to another study, on yellow fever vaccine responses in identical twins.

The sequenced material came from CD8+ T cells sorted from blood. Receptors originate from a woman aged 18-29 years in good health. Each CDR3 is given with its conserved first and last residue. D genes are given only for firm matches. Rows give clone size only sometimes, using once, few, many, or a class for an expanded clone.

TRBV29-1,many,TRBD1,TRBJ2-5,CSVRQGAQETQYF,TGCAGCGTTAGACAGGGGGCCCAAGAGACCCAGTACTTC
TRBV2,few,NA,TRBJ2-5,CASSEGGGFQETQYF,TGTGCCAGCAGTGAAGGCGGGGGCTTCCAAGAGACCCAGTACTTC
TRBV24-1,many,TRBD2,TRBJ2-1,CATQAGETYNEQFF,TGTGCCACCCAAGCGGGAGAGACCTACAATGAGCAGTTCTTC
TRBV6-5,few,TRBD1,TRBJ2-1,CASSYPGGTVNEQFF,TGTGCCAGCAGTTACCCAGGGGGTACCGTCAATGAGCAGTTCTTC
TRBV27,NA,TRBD1,TRBJ2-5,CASSLGTGLYF,TGTGCCAGCAGTTTAGGGACAGGTCTATACTTC
TRBV19,NA,NA,TRBJ2-7,CASSRSDGYEQYF,TGTGCCAGTAGCCGTAGTGACGGGTACGAGCAGTACTTC
TRBV7-3,NA,NA,TRBJ2-3,CASSLIGPPPDTQYF,TGTGCCAGCAGCTTAATTGGCCCCCCACCAGATACGCAGTATTTT
TRBV4-1,many,NA,TRBJ2-5,CASSLRQGGETQYF,TGCGCCAGCAGCCTACGACAGGGAGGAGAGACCCAGTACTTC
TRBV12-3/TRBV12-4,NA,NA,TRBJ2-1,CTSSLVLGTGRFGVSEQFF,TGTACCAGCAGTTTAGTTTTGGGTACAGGGAGATTTGGGGTCAGTGAGCAGTTCTTC
TRBV12-3/TRBV12-4,many,TRBD1,TRBJ1-1,CASGTAPEAFF,TGTGCCAGCGGGACAGCACCTGAAGCTTTCTTT
TRBV5-1,many,NA,TRBJ2-7,CASTEPGHLAHEQYF,TGCGCCAGCACCGAGCCGGGACACCTGGCCCACGAGCAGTACTTC
TRBV7-2,many,NA,TRBJ1-1,CASSLGRVTEAFF,TGTGCCAGCAGCTTAGGCCGGGTCACTGAAGCTTTCTTT
TRBV4-1,many,NA,TRBJ1-5,CASSQSLGQPQHF,TGCGCCAGCAGCCAAAGTCTGGGTCAGCCCCAGCATTTT
TRBV6-1,many,NA,TRBJ2-7,CASSEGQGVRYEQYF,TGTGCCAGCAGTGAAGGTCAGGGAGTCCGCTACGAGCAGTACTTC
TRBV2,NA,TRBD2,TRBJ2-5,CASGTSQTQYF,TGTGCCAGCGGGACTAGCCAGACCCAGTACTTC